The 24 T cell receptor beta chains presented below share a single source sample, sequenced in a study of blood T cell repertoires in COVID-19 (dated by TCRdb to the early 2020s). The method behind the library was the immunoSEQ multiplex PCR assay. In its TCRdb copy, this immuneACCESS table keeps in-frame sequences only and misses some clones. Where compared with another copy, unresolved V genes explain less than half of these, and the others have no known cause. The sample table contains just over 300,000 clones; only one count was recorded for around 92% of them. 1.8% of the sample goes to the ten largest clones. Input material: peripheral blood. All receptors derive from a woman younger than 45 with COVID-19, enrolled during active disease.

The genes are TRBV9 and TRBJ2-7; 8 bases map to TRBD1. The V and J ends lost 4 bases and 3 bases, in that order; junction bases with no gene match: 9. Per the germline V gene, CDR1 is SGDLS and CDR2 is YYNGEE. This CDR3 has 15 residues. The CDR3 region has the DNA TGTGCCAGCAGCCTCGGGACAGGAGTCCTCTACGAGCAGTACTTC. Protein product: CASSLGTGVLYEQYF.

The rearrangement joins TRBV5-8 to TRBJ1-1; TRBD1 matches 7 bases. The CDR3 contains 16 residues. The ends lost 0 bases at V and 1 base at J; junction bases unmatched: 6. CDR1 is SGHTS and CDR2 is YDEGEE in the germline V gene. The CDR3 bases are TGTGCCAGCAGCTTGGCCACAGGGGTCCGGAACACTGAAGCTTTCTTT. Translated: CASSLATGVRNTEAFF.

The V and J genes are TRBV7-6 and TRBJ2-7, with 8 bases fitting TRBD1. V shed 1 base, J shed 2 bases, and the junction held 4 bases outside the gene matches. The CDR3 runs 15 residues. CDR1 is SGHVS, CDR2 FNYEAQ, per germline. For the CDR3, the DNA is TGTGCCAGCAGCTTAGGGACAGGGTCCACCTACGAGCAGTACTTC. Translation: CASSLGTGSTYEQYF.

The chain uses TRBV2 and TRBJ2-1, with D perhaps matching TRBD1 (6 bases). V was clipped by 8 bases and J by 8 bases, with 13 bases between them. Looked up from germline, CDR1 is SNHLY and CDR2 is FYNNEI. This CDR3 region has 12 residues. The CDR3 bases are TGTGCCAGCGGGGGCCTTAGGGATGAGCAGTTCTTC. Translation: CASGGLRDEQFF.

The chain combines TRBV29-1 with TRBJ2-3; 11 bases are shared with TRBD1. V lost 8 bases, J lost 2 bases, and 9 bases stayed unmatched. The CDR3 runs to 15 residues. Germline loops: CDR1 SQVTM, CDR2 ANQGSEA. CDR3 sequence reads: CSLQGQGDPTDTQYF. The CDR3 DNA is TGCAGCCTACAGGGACAGGGGGACCCCACAGATACGCAGTATTTT.

The chain links TRBV5-1 to TRBJ2-7; TRBD1 agrees at 8 bases. Looked up from germline, CDR1 is SGHRS and CDR2 is YFSETQ. The length of the CDR3 is 14 residues. Trimming took 2 bases from V and 6 from J; bases not matched to a gene: 7. CDR3 region: CASSLSQGASEQYF. The CDR3 DNA is TGCGCCAGCAGCTTAAGTCAGGGGGCGTCCGAGCAGTACTTC.

The CDR3 sequence: CATSDPRTEQETQYF. CDR3 sequence (DNA): TGTGCCACCAGTGATCCCAGGACAGAGCAAGAGACCCAGTACTTC. This chain links TRBV24-1 with TRBJ2-5; tentative D call: TRBD1 (6 bases). Trimming took off 3 bases at V and 2 bases at J, with 12 bases between the two ends. The germline V gene has CDR1 KGHDR and CDR2 SFDVKD. The CDR3 covers 15 residues.

The genes are TRBV27 and TRBJ1-2, with TRBD1 identical over 9 bases. J lost 0 bases, V lost 7 bases, and 12 bases had no gene match. The germline gives CDR1 MNHEY, CDR2 SMNVEV (reference sequence). The length of the CDR3 is 17 residues. CDR3 nucleotide sequence: TGTGCCAGCACCCGATTCGGGACAGGGCGGTCTAACTATGGCTACACCTTC. Translated: CASTRFGTGRSNYGYTF.

V is TRBV7-2 and J is TRBJ1-6, with D uncertain. Germline CDR1 is SGHTA and CDR2 is FQGNSA. The CDR3 covers 14 residues. V was cut by 5 bases and J by 7 bases, with 12 bases left in between. The CDR3 spells CASSQYDSNSPLHF. The CDR3 coding sequence is TGTGCCAGCAGCCAGTACGATAGCAATTCACCCCTCCACTTT.

The chain employs TRBV18 and TRBJ1-1, with 9 bases aligning to TRBD1. The V and J ends lost 6 bases and 2 bases, in that order; junction bases with no gene match: 7. This CDR3 contains 15 residues. Germline CDR1 and CDR2: KGHSH and LQKENI. CDR3: CASSPTQGANTEAFF. CDR3 in DNA: TGTGCCAGCTCCCCAACACAGGGGGCCAACACTGAAGCTTTCTTT.

This chain uses TRBV2 with TRBJ1-1, with 8 positions matching TRBD1. This CDR3 contains 14 residues. CDR1 and CDR2 (germline): SNHLY, FYNNEI. With V trimmed by 6 bases and J by 11 bases, 14 bases remained unmatched. In nucleotides, the CDR3 is TGTGCCAGCAGCCGGGACAGGACCTCCAGGGGTGCTTTCTTT. Its translation is CASSRDRTSRGAFF. The full variable domain, in which reference TRBV2 and TRBJ1-1 provide the parts outside the CDR3, is EPEVTQTPSHQVTQMGQEVILRCVPISNHLYFYWYRQILGQKVEFLVSFYNNEISEKSEIFDDQFSVERPDGSNFTLKIRSTKLEDSAMYFCASSRDRTSRGAFFGQGTRLTVV.

This clone has only a few counts. This sequence joins TRBV29-1 and TRBJ2-7, with 11 bases identical to TRBD2. Germline lookup yields CDR1 SQVTM and CDR2 ANQGSEA. V shed 7 bases, J shed 3 bases, and the junction held 11 bases outside the gene matches. This CDR3 is 15 amino acids long. The CDR3 loop reads CSALTSGEKGYEQYF. In DNA, the CDR3 is TGCAGCGCACTGACTAGCGGGGAGAAGGGCTACGAGCAGTACTTC.

J is TRBJ2-5 and V is TRBV7-9, with 8 positions matching TRBD1. The V and J ends lost 5 bases and 2 bases, in that order; junction bases with no gene match: 4. The length of the CDR3 is 14 residues. Germline V lookup: CDR1 SEHNR, CDR2 FQNEAQ (reference sequence). CDR3 bases: TGTGCCAGCAGCGAAAACAGGGGGCAAGAGACCCAGTACTTC. It translates to CASSENRGQETQYF.

CDR3 DNA: TGTGCCCTTATACAGGGCGCCGGGGAGCTGTTTTTT. This gives the protein CALIQGAGELFF. The V gene is TRBV6-5, the J gene TRBJ2-2, with a weak D call TRBD1 (6 bases). Germline V lookup: CDR1 MNHEY, CDR2 SVGAGI. This CDR3 has 12 residues. V shed 11 bases and J shed 6 bases, with 13 bases lying between them.

The chain has TRBV5-6 and TRBJ1-2, with 9 bases lining up with TRBD1. The CDR3 has 15 amino acids. Germline V CDR1 and CDR2: SGHDT, YYEEEE. The V and J ends lost 6 bases and 5 bases, in that order; junction bases with no gene match: 11. For the CDR3, the DNA is TGTGCCAGCACCCCATTACCGGGACAGGGATATGGCTACACCTTC. It codes for CASTPLPGQGYGYTF. Full variable domain (outside the CDR3, taken from reference TRBV5-6 and TRBJ1-2): DAGVTQSPTHLIKTRGQQVTLRCSPKSGHDTVSWYQQALGQGPQFIFQYYEEEERQRGNFPDRFSGHQFPNYSSELNVNALLLGDSALYLCASTPLPGQGYGYTFGSGTRLTVV.

The chain combines TRBV2 with TRBJ1-2, with TRBD1 as a possible D gene (5 bases). This CDR3 contains 13 residues. V was clipped by 1 base and J by 4 bases, with 7 bases between them. Germline V CDR1 and CDR2: SNHLY, FYNNEI. CDR3 DNA: TGTGCCAGCAGTGAAGGACAGAGCTATGGCTACACCTTC. This sequence encodes CASSEGQSYGYTF. The full variable domain, completed using reference TRBV2 and TRBJ1-2, is EPEVTQTPSHQVTQMGQEVILRCVPISNHLYFYWYRQILGQKVEFLVSFYNNEISEKSEIFDDQFSVERPDGSNFTLKIRSTKLEDSAMYFCASSEGQSYGYTFGSGTRLTVV.

Here the CDR3 DNA reads TGTGCCAGCAGCCTTTACAGGGTGCGGTACACTGAAGCTTTCTTT. It specifies CASSLYRVRYTEAFF. The chain couples TRBV12-1 to TRBJ1-1; no DNA check was done on the table's D call, TRBD1. TRBV12-1 is a pseudogene segment. The CDR3 consists of 15 residues.

The chain has TRBV4-2 and TRBJ1-2; D is possibly TRBD1 (6 bases). This CDR3 has 15 amino acids. Germline V CDR1 and CDR2: LGHNA, YNFKEQ. V was clipped by 1 base and J by 2 bases, with 11 bases between them. The CDR3 region is CASSQGGQLNYGYTF. The CDR3 region has the DNA TGTGCCAGCAGCCAAGGGGGACAACTAAACTATGGCTACACCTTC.

The chain has TRBV7-2 and TRBJ2-1, with TRBD1 matching over 7 bases. The CDR3 consists of 15 residues. Germline CDR1 reads SGHTA; CDR2 reads FQGNSA. The trim removed 2 bases at V and 5 bases at J, leaving 6 bases unmatched. CDR3 in DNA: TGTGCCAGCAGCTTAAAGACAGGGTATGACAATGAGCAGTTCTTC. The encoded protein is CASSLKTGYDNEQFF.

V and J are TRBV28 and TRBJ1-3; weak D call: TRBD1 (6 bases). Germline V lookup: CDR1 MDHEN, CDR2 SYDVKM. V was clipped by 2 bases and J by 1 base, with 9 bases between them. There are 15 residues in the CDR3. The chain's CDR3 is CASSLPGTSGNTIYF. The CDR3, as DNA: TGTGCCAGCAGTTTACCCGGGACATCTGGAAACACCATATATTTT.

V usage is TRBV4-2 and J usage is TRBJ2-2; D not resolved. Germline loops: CDR1 LGHNA, CDR2 YNFKEQ. The CDR3 covers 17 residues. The V end lost 0 bases, the J end lost 0 bases, and 11 bases lay between the germline ends. CDR3 nucleotides: TGTGCCAGCAGCCAAGATCTGAGTCGCCCGAACACCGGGGAGCTGTTTTTT. It yields the protein CASSQDLSRPNTGELFF.

V and J are TRBV2 and TRBJ1-5; 7 nucleotides align to TRBD1. V trimming: 8 bases; J trimming: 0 bases; junction bases outside the gene matches: 13. The CDR3 is 17 amino acids. Germline CDR1 and CDR2: SNHLY and FYNNEI. DNA for the CDR3: TGTGCCAGCCGGGACAGCCCCAGCCCTTATAGCAATCAGCCCCAGCATTTT. This codes for CASRDSPSPYSNQPQHF. The full variable domain, with the rest looked up from reference TRBV2 and TRBJ1-5, is EPEVTQTPSHQVTQMGQEVILRCVPISNHLYFYWYRQILGQKVEFLVSFYNNEISEKSEIFDDQFSVERPDGSNFTLKIRSTKLEDSAMYFCASRDSPSPYSNQPQHFGDGTRLSIL.

This clone came up a few times. V gene TRBV10-3 combines with J gene TRBJ1-3; D might be TRBD1 (6 bases). CDR3 length: 16 residues. The ends were cut back, 4 bases at V and 0 bases at J, with 13 bases in the middle. CDR1 ENHRY and CDR2 SYGVKD come from the germline V gene. The CDR3 bases are TGTGCCATCAGTGTCTTACAGGGATCCTCTGGAAACACCATATATTTT. The encoded protein is CAISVLQGSSGNTIYF.

This chain links TRBV7-2 with TRBJ2-1; 8 nucleotides agree with TRBD1. The CDR3 is made up of 14 amino acids. CDR1 SGHTA and CDR2 FQGNSA come from the germline V gene. After removal of 3 bases from V and 7 bases from J, the junction contained 5 bases not matched to a gene. The CDR3 DNA reads TGTGCCAGCAGCTTCAGGACAGGGTATAATGAGCAGTTCTTC. Its protein product is CASSFRTGYNEQFF.